Here is one T cell receptor beta chain with its context. This clonotype was seen only a few times. Its antigen target is currently unknown. The record has no base qualities; no much larger clone is one base away. The CDR3 contains 16 residues, cysteine and phenylalanine counted. CDR3 DNA is the only sequence kept; it has 48 bases, read in frame from the first base. The CDR1 and CDR2 encoded by the germline V gene are SGHDT and YYEEEE. V is pruned by 0 bases and J by 3 bases, leaving 6 bases of the junction without a gene match. Data came from an Illumina HiSeq 2500. Quantitative 5'-RACE with molecular barcodes was the method used to prepare the TCR beta libraries. From the authors' description of their analysis: A new computational method based on a probabilistic model of VDJ rearrangement was used to identify disease-linked TCR variants. In-frame beta chains were kept once TCRdb had trimmed the public reads at Q25 with fastp and called clones with MiXCR. CDR3 protein sequences are deduplicated, and each keeps its most common genes and DNA. V and J calls and clone size were set by TCRdb, not the authors. A total of about 420,000 distinct CDR3 sequences appear in this sample, approximately 20% of them only once. The top ten clones comprise around 16% of the sample.

The data were obtained in a study of CD8 T cells in ankylosing spondylitis (dated by TCRdb to the late 2010s). A note on the overall study: To find TCR variants linked to disease, the study profiled T cell receptor beta repertoires in ankylosing spondylitis patients and healthy donors. The full study cohort comprised about 24 ankylosing spondylitis patients and over a hundred healthy donors. Samples of peripheral blood were taken, and for ankylosing spondylitis patients, synovial fluid was collected as well.

What the study reported, not specific to this receptor: According to the report, matched synovial fluid samples from ankylosing spondylitis patients were significantly enriched for the disease-linked clones. The disease-linked clones had a CD8+ phenotype and were found at relatively low frequencies in peripheral blood. Some of the motif variants had been reported before in the synovial fluid and blood of reactive arthritis patients, a finding that suggests common disease-initiation mechanisms. Blood from ankylosing spondylitis patients appeared to be characterized by a TCR beta motif made up of under ten highly homologous amino acid variants.

The TCR sequence derives from a male donor with ankylosing spondylitis. The rearranged segments are TRBV5-6 and TRBJ2-3, with 8 middle bases fitting TRBD1. The sequencing input was blood, either unsorted or a sorted T cell fraction (not recorded which). For the CDR3, the sequence is CASSLARDRRTDTQYF. The DNA is as follows: TGTGCCAGCAGCTTGGCCCGGGACAGGAGGACAGATACGCAGTATTTT.